These T cell receptor beta chains were read from a single sample in a study of identical twins. TCRdb reanalysed the 5' RACE reads using MiXCR and keeps one entry per CDR3 protein. The table lists more than 250,000 distinct CDR3 sequences, more than 6.5% of them singletons. These data also formed part of another study, on yellow fever vaccine responses in identical twins.

Sequenced material: memory (CD45RO+) T cells sorted from blood. The receptors were sampled from a woman aged 18-35 years in good health. Both conserved end residues are part of each CDR3. D genes are given only for firm matches. Only some rows state a clone size, as once, few, many or a class for expanded clones.

CDR3nt: TGCAGTGCTAGACCTAGCGGGAGAGTCACAGATACGCAGTATTTT
CDR3aa: CSARPSGRVTDTQYF
j_gene: TRBJ2-3
d_gene: TRBD2
abundance: many
v_gene: TRBV20-1

CDR3nt: TGCGCCAGCAGCTTGCCTGACACTGAAGCTTTCTTT
CDR3aa: CASSLPDTEAFF
j_gene: TRBJ1-1
d_gene: NA
abundance: many
v_gene: TRBV5-1

CDR3nt: TGTGCCAGCAGGAGACAGGGGCGGGAGACCCAGTACTTC
CDR3aa: CASRRQGRETQYF
j_gene: TRBJ2-5
d_gene: TRBD1
abundance: NA
v_gene: TRBV6-1

CDR3nt: TGTGCCACCAGTCATCGGGCGGGGAACAGCTCCTACGAGCAGTACTTC
CDR3aa: CATSHRAGNSSYEQYF
j_gene: TRBJ2-7
d_gene: NA
abundance: NA
v_gene: TRBV15

CDR3nt: TGTGCCATCAGTCCCACGGGACTAGCGGGGGCTCAATCGGGCACAGATACGCAGTATTTT
CDR3aa: CAISPTGLAGAQSGTDTQYF
j_gene: TRBJ2-3
d_gene: TRBD2
abundance: many
v_gene: TRBV10-3

CDR3nt: TGCACGAGGACAGGAACATACAATGAGCAGTTCTTC
CDR3aa: CTRTGTYNEQFF
j_gene: TRBJ2-1
d_gene: TRBD1
abundance: few
v_gene: TRBV29-1

CDR3nt: TGTGCCAGCAGTTCCCTCGGGACAGGCGGCGGGGAGCTGTTTTTT
CDR3aa: CASSSLGTGGGELFF
j_gene: TRBJ2-2
d_gene: TRBD1
abundance: few
v_gene: TRBV27

CDR3nt: TGTGCCAGCAGTTTTAGTGGGGGGGCATCCGGGGAGCTGTTTTTT
CDR3aa: CASSFSGGASGELFF
j_gene: TRBJ2-2
d_gene: NA
abundance: many
v_gene: TRBV12-3/TRBV12-4

CDR3nt: TGTGCCAGCAGTTCTACCCCGACAGGGGTTGATGGCAATCAGCCCCAGCATTTT
CDR3aa: CASSSTPTGVDGNQPQHF
j_gene: TRBJ1-5
d_gene: TRBD1
abundance: many
v_gene: TRBV12-3/TRBV12-4

CDR3nt: TGTGCCAGCAACCGGGGGAATGTTCAGCCCCAGCATTTT
CDR3aa: CASNRGNVQPQHF
j_gene: TRBJ1-5
d_gene: NA
abundance: few
v_gene: TRBV28

CDR3nt: TGTGCCAGCAGCCCACTAGCGGGAGAGAGCGGGGAGCTGTTTTTT
CDR3aa: CASSPLAGESGELFF
j_gene: TRBJ2-2
d_gene: TRBD2
abundance: NA
v_gene: TRBV14

CDR3nt: TGCAGCGTCATCGGACAGGGCAATCAGCCCCAGCATTTT
CDR3aa: CSVIGQGNQPQHF
j_gene: TRBJ1-5
d_gene: TRBD1
abundance: NA
v_gene: TRBV29-1

CDR3nt: TGCGCCAGCAGCCCCGGACAGGGGGCCTACACCTTC
CDR3aa: CASSPGQGAYTF
j_gene: TRBJ1-2
d_gene: TRBD1
abundance: many
v_gene: TRBV5-1

CDR3nt: TGTGCCATCAGTGAGGGGGTGCTAGCGGGCACAGATACGCAGTATTTT
CDR3aa: CAISEGVLAGTDTQYF
j_gene: TRBJ2-3
d_gene: TRBD2
abundance: many
v_gene: TRBV10-3

CDR3nt: TGCAGTGCTCCGGGGATTGGCACAGATACGCAGTATTTT
CDR3aa: CSAPGIGTDTQYF
j_gene: TRBJ2-3
d_gene: NA
abundance: many
v_gene: TRBV20-1